This T cell receptor (beta chain) was observed in a study of cytomegalovirus exposure and HLA in healthy donors. Regarding the study as a whole: The Asian-associated ancestry cluster reportedly had fewer N-insertions than the roughly 720-donor mean in a later analysis. Several V segments, TRBV6-2 and TRBV6-3 among them, could not be told apart and were dropped.

The ends lost 6 bases at V and 10 bases at J; junction bases unmatched: 13. This CDR3 has 15 residues. Per the germline V gene, CDR1 is MNHEY and CDR2 is SVGAGI. In the PCR, 60 Vbeta and 13 Jbeta primers were used. Some clones are missing from TCRdb's copy, which holds only in-frame ones; the method was immunoSEQ multiplex PCR. The sample table includes approximately 140,000 clones. Participants comprised healthy donors of bone marrow. In regard to this clone: Its target is unknown.

The source is a man aged 40-49 years in good health and CMV-seronegative. This chain uses TRBV6-5 with TRBJ1-4, with 8 bases identical to TRBD1. Sequenced material: PBMCs. The CDR3 sequence: CASRDRDRPYGKLFF. The CDR3 coding sequence is TGTGCCAGCAGAGATCGGGACAGGCCGTACGGAAAACTGTTTTTT.